These T cell receptor beta chains were read from a single sample in a study of blood T cell repertoires in COVID-19. Sequenced by immunoSEQ multiplex PCR; TCRdb stores in-frame clones only, minus some. Of about 290,000 clones detected, around four fifths appear once; the ten largest clones hold approximately 4.1%. Sequencing used peripheral blood. The origin of the receptors is a woman between 45 and 60 years old with active or convalescent COVID-19. CDR3s include the opening cysteine and the closing phenylalanine or tryptophan. Each record gives: V gene, J gene, clone size, D gene, CDR3 protein, CDR3 DNA. D genes are given only for firm matches. Rows may omit the clone size; those that give it use once, few, many or a size class.

v_gene: TRBV11-2
j_gene: TRBJ1-3
abundance: .
d_gene: TRBD1
CDR3aa: CASSLDRPGGIGNTIYF
CDR3nt: TGTGCCAGCAGCTTAGACCGGCCAGGGGGAATTGGAAACACCATATATTTT

v_gene: TRBV6-2/TRBV6-3
j_gene: TRBJ2-4
abundance: few
d_gene: TRBD2
CDR3aa: CASSDGRYIQYF
CDR3nt: TGTGCCAGCAGCGACGGGAGGTACATTCAGTACTTC

v_gene: TRBV10-2
j_gene: TRBJ2-7
abundance: .
d_gene: .
CDR3aa: CASKGLLYEQYF
CDR3nt: TGCGCCAGCAAAGGACTCCTCTACGAGCAGTACTTC

v_gene: TRBV19
j_gene: TRBJ1-1
abundance: .
d_gene: .
CDR3aa: CASSIELLGPRNTEAFF
CDR3nt: TGTGCCAGTAGTATAGAATTGCTTGGGCCCAGGAACACTGAAGCTTTCTTT

v_gene: TRBV12-5
j_gene: TRBJ1-1
abundance: .
d_gene: TRBD1
CDR3aa: CASYRGTEAFF
CDR3nt: TGTGCTAGTTACAGGGGTACTGAAGCTTTCTTT

v_gene: TRBV7-3
j_gene: TRBJ1-2
abundance: few
d_gene: .
CDR3aa: CASSPRDITPNYGYTF
CDR3nt: TGTGCCAGCAGCCCAAGGGACATAACTCCAAACTATGGCTACACCTTC

v_gene: TRBV3-1/TRBV3-2
j_gene: TRBJ2-5
abundance: once
d_gene: .
CDR3aa: CASSRLMTTETQYF
CDR3nt: TGTGCCAGCAGCCGACTAATGACGACAGAGACCCAGTACTTC

v_gene: TRBV7-9
j_gene: TRBJ2-1
abundance: .
d_gene: .
CDR3aa: CASSLWTRNEQFF
CDR3nt: TGTGCCAGCAGCCTCTGGACTCGCAATGAGCAGTTCTTC

v_gene: TRBV24-1
j_gene: TRBJ2-1
abundance: .
d_gene: TRBD2
CDR3aa: CATSDYRGRGGYNEQFF
CDR3nt: TGTGCCACCAGTGATTACCGCGGGAGAGGAGGGTACAATGAGCAGTTCTTC

v_gene: TRBV4-2
j_gene: TRBJ2-4
abundance: .
d_gene: TRBD2
CDR3aa: CASSQDTGRAEIAKNIQYF
CDR3nt: TGTGCCAGCAGCCAAGACACTGGGAGGGCCGAGATCGCCAAAAACATTCAGTACTTC

v_gene: TRBV14
j_gene: TRBJ1-1
abundance: few
d_gene: .
CDR3aa: CASSRLFVTEAFF
CDR3nt: TGTGCCAGCAGCCGCCTATTCGTCACTGAAGCTTTCTTT

v_gene: TRBV28
j_gene: TRBJ1-3
abundance: .
d_gene: .
CDR3aa: CAGQGSLENTIYF
CDR3nt: TGTGCCGGTCAGGGCAGTTTAGAAAACACCATATATTTT

v_gene: TRBV4-1
j_gene: TRBJ2-2
abundance: .
d_gene: .
CDR3aa: CASSQAESNTGELFF
CDR3nt: TGCGCCAGCAGCCAAGCGGAGTCGAACACCGGGGAGCTGTTTTTT

v_gene: TRBV10-3
j_gene: TRBJ1-4
abundance: .
d_gene: TRBD1
CDR3aa: CAISATGQGEKLFF
CDR3nt: TGTGCCATCAGTGCAACCGGACAGGGTGAAAAACTGTTTTTT

v_gene: TRBV6-5
j_gene: TRBJ2-5
abundance: once
d_gene: .
CDR3aa: CACTPPYQETQYF
CDR3nt: TGTGCCTGTACTCCGCCGTACCAAGAGACCCAGTACTTC

v_gene: TRBV7-2
j_gene: TRBJ1-2
abundance: .
d_gene: .
CDR3aa: CASSFQGFGYGYTF
CDR3nt: TGTGCCAGCAGCTTTCAGGGATTCGGCTATGGCTACACCTTC

v_gene: TRBV9
j_gene: TRBJ2-5
abundance: .
d_gene: .
CDR3aa: CASSVGQGQETQYF
CDR3nt: TGTGCCAGCAGCGTAGGGCAGGGCCAAGAGACCCAGTACTTC

v_gene: TRBV2
j_gene: TRBJ1-5
abundance: .
d_gene: TRBD1
CDR3aa: CASSTGTGGQPQHF
CDR3nt: TGTGCCAGCAGTACCGGGACAGGCGGTCAGCCCCAGCATTTT

v_gene: TRBV19
j_gene: TRBJ2-7
abundance: .
d_gene: .
CDR3aa: CASSISRADYEQYF
CDR3nt: TGTGCCAGTAGTATATCCAGGGCCGACTACGAGCAGTACTTC

v_gene: TRBV7-9
j_gene: TRBJ1-1
abundance: .
d_gene: .
CDR3aa: CASSLDLTGEAFF
CDR3nt: TGTGCCAGCAGCTTAGATTTGACAGGCGAAGCTTTCTTT

v_gene: TRBV18
j_gene: TRBJ1-6
abundance: .
d_gene: .
CDR3aa: CASSLIGQRDNSPLHF
CDR3nt: TGTGCCAGCTCACTCATCGGACAACGGGATAATTCACCCCTCCACTTT

v_gene: TRBV24-1
j_gene: TRBJ2-1
abundance: .
d_gene: .
CDR3aa: CATSDSSGAGVSYNEQFF
CDR3nt: TGTGCCACCAGTGATTCGTCGGGGGCGGGAGTTTCCTACAATGAGCAGTTCTTC

v_gene: TRBV18
j_gene: TRBJ2-7
abundance: many
d_gene: .
CDR3aa: CASSPPGQGYEQYF
CDR3nt: TGTGCCAGCTCACCGCCGGGACAAGGTTACGAGCAGTACTTC

v_gene: TRBV25-1
j_gene: TRBJ1-2
abundance: .
d_gene: .
CDR3aa: CASSREGFGYGYTF
CDR3nt: TGTGCCAGCAGTCGGGAAGGGTTTGGCTATGGCTACACCTTC

v_gene: TRBV5-1
j_gene: TRBJ1-1
abundance: .
d_gene: .
CDR3aa: CASSSTRAGTEAFF
CDR3nt: TGCGCCAGCAGCTCCACCAGGGCTGGCACTGAAGCTTTCTTT

v_gene: TRBV18
j_gene: TRBJ1-6
abundance: .
d_gene: TRBD1
CDR3aa: CASSLTDRAFDSPLHF
CDR3nt: TGTGCCAGCTCACTTACGGACAGGGCCTTTGATTCACCCCTCCACTTT

v_gene: TRBV7-6
j_gene: TRBJ1-4
abundance: .
d_gene: .
CDR3aa: CASSPGATLMSEKLFF
CDR3nt: TGTGCCAGCAGCCCTGGCGCGACTCTCATGAGTGAAAAACTGTTTTTT

v_gene: TRBV18
j_gene: TRBJ2-2
abundance: .
d_gene: .
CDR3aa: CASSVRTPPGELFF
CDR3nt: TGTGCCAGCTCAGTTCGGACTCCCCCCGGGGAGCTGTTTTTT

v_gene: TRBV12-3/TRBV12-4
j_gene: TRBJ1-1
abundance: .
d_gene: .
CDR3aa: CASSPTENTEAFF
CDR3nt: TGTGCCAGCAGCCCGACTGAAAACACTGAAGCTTTCTTT

v_gene: TRBV19
j_gene: TRBJ1-1
abundance: .
d_gene: .
CDR3aa: CASSIDGGSTEAFF
CDR3nt: TGTGCCAGTAGTATAGATGGTGGGAGCACTGAAGCTTTCTTT

v_gene: TRBV5-6
j_gene: TRBJ2-7
abundance: .
d_gene: .
CDR3aa: CASMEGISYEQYF
CDR3nt: TGTGCCAGCATGGAGGGAATATCCTACGAGCAGTACTTC

v_gene: TRBV4-1
j_gene: TRBJ2-5
abundance: .
d_gene: TRBD1
CDR3aa: CASSQGYRGYRETQYF
CDR3nt: TGCGCCAGCAGCCAAGGGTACAGGGGTTATCGAGAGACCCAGTACTTC

v_gene: TRBV7-2
j_gene: TRBJ1-5
abundance: .
d_gene: .
CDR3aa: CASSYGGRYEQPQHF
CDR3nt: TGTGCCAGCAGCTATGGAGGGAGATATGAACAGCCCCAGCATTTT

v_gene: TRBV5-1
j_gene: TRBJ2-7
abundance: few
d_gene: TRBD2
CDR3aa: CASSLTSASYEQYF
CDR3nt: TGCGCCAGCAGCCTGACTAGCGCCTCCTACGAGCAGTACTTC

v_gene: TRBV28
j_gene: TRBJ1-2
abundance: .
d_gene: .
CDR3aa: CASSSPGSGLYGYTF
CDR3nt: TGTGCCAGCAGTTCCCCCGGTTCAGGCCTCTATGGCTACACCTTC

v_gene: TRBV20-1
j_gene: TRBJ2-2
abundance: .
d_gene: .
CDR3aa: CSARGPGELFF
CDR3nt: TGCAGTGCTAGGGGGCCCGGGGAGCTGTTTTTT

v_gene: TRBV27
j_gene: TRBJ1-2
abundance: .
d_gene: TRBD1
CDR3aa: CASSRTGFTGYTF
CDR3nt: TGTGCCAGCAGCCGGACAGGGTTTACGGGCTACACCTTC

v_gene: TRBV7-9
j_gene: TRBJ2-7
abundance: .
d_gene: TRBD2
CDR3aa: CASTGTSGTYEQYF
CDR3nt: TGTGCCAGCACCGGGACTAGCGGGACCTACGAGCAGTACTTC

v_gene: TRBV5-4
j_gene: TRBJ2-1
abundance: .
d_gene: .
CDR3aa: CASSRGGSLSHNEQFF
CDR3nt: TGTGCCAGCAGCCGTGGGGGCTCCCTGAGTCACAATGAGCAGTTCTTC

v_gene: TRBV5-8
j_gene: TRBJ2-2
abundance: few
d_gene: .
CDR3aa: CASSLLDVGADGELFF
CDR3nt: TGTGCCAGCAGCCTTCTTGATGTAGGAGCGGACGGGGAGCTGTTTTTT

v_gene: TRBV27
j_gene: TRBJ2-1
abundance: once
d_gene: .
CDR3aa: CASRSTGFAYNEQFF
CDR3nt: TGTGCCAGCAGGTCTACAGGGTTCGCCTACAATGAGCAGTTCTTC

v_gene: TRBV2
j_gene: TRBJ1-1
abundance: .
d_gene: .
CDR3aa: CASRKDISNTEAFF
CDR3nt: TGTGCCAGCAGGAAGGACATATCGAACACTGAAGCTTTCTTT

v_gene: TRBV7-9
j_gene: TRBJ1-2
abundance: .
d_gene: TRBD1
CDR3aa: CASSPPLGTVSPHGYTF
CDR3nt: TGTGCCAGCAGCCCTCCACTAGGGACAGTTTCTCCTCATGGCTACACCTTC

v_gene: TRBV2
j_gene: TRBJ2-2
abundance: once
d_gene: TRBD1
CDR3aa: CASSPTGQVNTGELFF
CDR3nt: TGTGCCAGCAGCCCGACGGGACAGGTGAACACCGGGGAGCTGTTTTTT

v_gene: TRBV7-3
j_gene: TRBJ2-5
abundance: .
d_gene: TRBD2
CDR3aa: CASSLTSGGKETQYF
CDR3nt: TGTGCCAGCAGCTTAACTTCCGGGGGGAAAGAGACCCAGTACTTC

v_gene: TRBV10-3
j_gene: TRBJ2-3
abundance: .
d_gene: .
CDR3aa: CAISESLIGGVTDTQYF
CDR3nt: TGTGCCATCAGTGAGTCGTTGATAGGCGGGGTCACAGATACGCAGTATTTT

v_gene: TRBV6-5
j_gene: TRBJ1-3
abundance: .
d_gene: TRBD1
CDR3aa: CASSDRASGNTIYF
CDR3nt: TGTGCCAGCAGCGACAGGGCCTCTGGAAACACCATATATTTT

v_gene: TRBV19
j_gene: TRBJ1-2
abundance: .
d_gene: TRBD1
CDR3aa: CASSLRQGYGYTF
CDR3nt: TGTGCCAGTAGTCTCCGACAGGGCTATGGCTACACCTTC

v_gene: TRBV5-1
j_gene: TRBJ2-1
abundance: .
d_gene: TRBD2
CDR3aa: CASSLEAGGPGEQFF
CDR3nt: TGCGCCAGCAGCTTGGAAGCGGGAGGGCCGGGTGAGCAGTTCTTC

v_gene: TRBV14
j_gene: TRBJ1-6
abundance: .
d_gene: .
CDR3aa: CASSQEATFPSPLHF
CDR3nt: TGTGCCAGCAGCCAAGAGGCCACCTTCCCTTCACCCCTCCACTTT